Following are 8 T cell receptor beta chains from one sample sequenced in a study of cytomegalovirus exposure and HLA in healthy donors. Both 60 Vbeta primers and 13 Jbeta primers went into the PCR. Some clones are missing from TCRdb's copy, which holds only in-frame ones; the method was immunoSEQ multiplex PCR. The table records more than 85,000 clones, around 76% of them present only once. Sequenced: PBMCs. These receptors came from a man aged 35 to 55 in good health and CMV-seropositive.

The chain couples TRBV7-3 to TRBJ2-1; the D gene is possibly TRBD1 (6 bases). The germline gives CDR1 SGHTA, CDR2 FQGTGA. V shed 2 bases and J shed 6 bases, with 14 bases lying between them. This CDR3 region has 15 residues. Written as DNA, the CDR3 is TGTGCCAGCAGCTTAGGTGACAGGAACCTCAATGAGCAGTTCTTC. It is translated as CASSLGDRNLNEQFF.

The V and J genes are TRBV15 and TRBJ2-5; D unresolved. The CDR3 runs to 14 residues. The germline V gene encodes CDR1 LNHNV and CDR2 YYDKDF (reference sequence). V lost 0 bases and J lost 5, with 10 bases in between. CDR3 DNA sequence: TGTGCCACCAGCAGAGATTGGCAATGGGAGACCCAGTACTTC. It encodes CATSRDWQWETQYF.

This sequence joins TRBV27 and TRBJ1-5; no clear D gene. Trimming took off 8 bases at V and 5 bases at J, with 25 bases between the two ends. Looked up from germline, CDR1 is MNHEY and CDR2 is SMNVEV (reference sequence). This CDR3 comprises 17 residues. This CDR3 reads CASALLGLATGDQPQHF. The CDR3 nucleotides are TGTGCCAGCGCTCTCCTTGGACTAGCTACCGGGGATCAGCCCCAGCATTTT.

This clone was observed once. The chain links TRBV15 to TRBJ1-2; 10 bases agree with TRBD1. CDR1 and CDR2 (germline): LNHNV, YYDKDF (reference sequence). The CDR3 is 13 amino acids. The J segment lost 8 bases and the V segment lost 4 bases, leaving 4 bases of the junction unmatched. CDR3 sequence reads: CATSIDRGQGYTF. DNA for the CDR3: TGTGCCACCAGCATCGACAGGGGGCAAGGCTACACCTTC.

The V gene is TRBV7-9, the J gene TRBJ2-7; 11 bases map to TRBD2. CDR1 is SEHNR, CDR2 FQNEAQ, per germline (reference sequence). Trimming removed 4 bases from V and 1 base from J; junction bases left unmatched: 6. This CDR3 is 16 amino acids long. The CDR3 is CASSSGRLAGSYEQYF. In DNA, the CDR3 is TGTGCCAGCAGCTCCGGGAGACTAGCGGGGTCCTACGAGCAGTACTTC.

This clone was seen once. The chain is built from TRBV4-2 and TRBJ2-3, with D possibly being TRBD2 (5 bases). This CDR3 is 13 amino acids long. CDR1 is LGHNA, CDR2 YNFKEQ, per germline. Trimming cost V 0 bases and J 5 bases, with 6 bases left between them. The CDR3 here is CASSQEGRDTQYF. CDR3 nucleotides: TGTGCCAGCAGCCAAGAAGGGAGAGATACGCAGTATTTT.

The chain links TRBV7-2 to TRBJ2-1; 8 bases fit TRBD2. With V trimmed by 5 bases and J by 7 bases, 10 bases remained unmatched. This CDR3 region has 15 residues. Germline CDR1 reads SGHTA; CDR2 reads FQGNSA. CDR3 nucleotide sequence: TGTGCCAGCAGCGCCTCCTGGCCGGGAGGGAATGAGCAGTTCTTC. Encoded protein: CASSASWPGGNEQFF.

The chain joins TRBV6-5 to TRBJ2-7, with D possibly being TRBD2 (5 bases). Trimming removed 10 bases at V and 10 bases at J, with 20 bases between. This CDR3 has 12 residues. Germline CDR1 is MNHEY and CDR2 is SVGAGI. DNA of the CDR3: TGTGCCACCTCGCCGGGAAACTCGATCCAGTACTTC. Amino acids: CATSPGNSIQYF.